One and the same sample provided the 21 T cell receptor beta chains below, sequenced in a study of blood T cell repertoires in COVID-19. Some clones are missing from TCRdb's copy, which holds only in-frame ones; the method was immunoSEQ multiplex PCR. The sample includes around 140,000 clones, 84% of them seen just once. Sequenced input: PBMCs or T cells enriched from blood (not recorded which). Receptors were obtained from a man in his forties with acute COVID-19.

The CDR3: CASRETGLNSPLHF. For the CDR3, the DNA is TGTGCCAGCAGGGAGACAGGGCTTAATTCACCCCTCCACTTT. The genes are TRBV6-5 and TRBJ1-6; 7 nucleotides match TRBD1. With V trimmed by 6 bases and J by 6 bases, 5 bases remained unmatched. Germline assignment: CDR1 MNHEY and CDR2 SVGAGI. CDR3 length: 14 amino acids.

The V gene is TRBV11-2, the J gene TRBJ2-5, with no clear D. Germline lookup yields CDR1 SGHAT and CDR2 FQNNGV. V was pared by 1 base and J by 4 bases, with 10 bases between. The CDR3 has 14 amino acids. This CDR3 reads CASSLGLSVETQYF. As DNA, the CDR3 is TGTGCCAGCAGCTTAGGGCTCAGTGTAGAGACCCAGTACTTC.

The genes are TRBV7-3 and TRBJ2-1, with 9 bases matching TRBD2. Germline V CDR1 and CDR2: SGHTA, FQGTGA. J lost 9 bases, V lost 5 bases, and 14 bases had no gene match. The CDR3 is 16 residues long. Here the CDR3 DNA reads TGTGCCAGCAGCCTTCGAGAAGGCGGGGGGGCCAGTGAGCAGTTCTTC. The encoded protein is CASSLREGGGASEQFF.

This clone was seen a few times. The sample holds other DNA sequences that translate to the same CDR3. The chain couples TRBV5-1 to TRBJ1-1; 7 bases map to TRBD1. Germline V lookup: CDR1 SGHRS, CDR2 YFSETQ. J gave up 3 bases and V 4 bases, and 3 bases lay outside the gene matches. The CDR3 is made up of 13 amino acids. The CDR3 region is CASSTQGDTEAFF. Written as DNA, the CDR3 is TGCGCCAGCAGCACCCAGGGGGACACTGAAGCTTTCTTT.

This chain joins TRBV7-6 and TRBJ1-5; 7 bases are a match to TRBD1. The CDR3 has 13 amino acids. The ends lost 3 bases at V and 7 bases at J; junction bases unmatched: 3. Germline V gene data show CDR1 as SGHVS and CDR2 as FNYEAQ. The CDR3 DNA sequence: TGTGCCAGCAGCTTGACAGGGAGGCAGCCCCAGCATTTT. Residues: CASSLTGRQPQHF.

The V and J genes are TRBV3-1 (or the pseudogene TRBV3-2) and TRBJ2-7, with TRBD2 matching 10 bases. V was pared by 4 bases and J by 4 bases, with 4 bases of the junction left unmatched. The CDR3 is 14 residues long. Looked up from germline, CDR1 is LGHDT and CDR2 is YNNKEL (reference sequence). CDR3 protein: CASSPSGSNYEQYF. CDR3 DNA: TGTGCCAGCAGCCCTAGCGGGAGTAATTACGAGCAGTACTTC.

The gene calls are TRBV10-3 and TRBJ2-3; 10 positions agree with TRBD2. V dropped 10 bases and J dropped 2; count of bases not matched to a gene: 9. The CDR3 is 15 amino acids. Germline CDR1 ENHRY, CDR2 SYGVKD. The CDR3 is CATLGLAGVTDTQYF. CDR3 DNA: TGTGCCACCCTAGGGCTAGCGGGGGTCACAGATACGCAGTATTTT.

This clone was recorded once. This chain links TRBV28 with TRBJ1-2, with D perhaps matching TRBD1 (6 bases). Germline V CDR1 and CDR2: MDHEN, SYDVKM. The CDR3 loop spans 16 amino acids. Trimming shortened V by 10 bases and J by 1 base, and 22 bases separated the two germline ends. DNA of the CDR3: TGTGCCATCCTCCCCGGGACAAATAGTTTTAACTATGGCTACACCTTC. Protein product: CAILPGTNSFNYGYTF.

The chain uses TRBV24-1 and TRBJ2-2; TRBD1 matches 10 bases. CDR3 length: 18 amino acids. In germline, CDR1 is KGHDR, CDR2 SFDVKD. The ends lost 2 bases at V and 6 bases at J; junction bases unmatched: 11. The CDR3 loop reads CATSDSTGDRGRAGELFF. As DNA, the CDR3 is TGTGCCACCAGTGATTCAACCGGAGACAGGGGGCGCGCCGGGGAGCTGTTTTTT.

The chain joins TRBV10-3 to TRBJ2-5; D is unresolved. Germline lookup yields CDR1 ENHRY and CDR2 SYGVKD. Trimming stripped 0 bases from V and 0 bases from J, with 5 bases between. CDR3 length: 14 residues. The CDR3 spells CAISESGNQETQYF. The CDR3 DNA sequence: TGTGCCATCAGTGAGTCGGGCAACCAAGAGACCCAGTACTTC.

The gene calls are TRBV19 and TRBJ2-1, with D maybe TRBD2 (6 bases). Trimming removed 3 bases at V and 9 bases at J, with 15 bases between. Germline V gives CDR1 LNHDA, CDR2 SQIVND (reference sequence). The CDR3 extends over 14 amino acids. The CDR3 reads CASSIESSVGEQFF. The CDR3 nucleotides are TGTGCCAGTAGTATTGAGTCTAGCGTAGGTGAGCAGTTCTTC.

The chain uses TRBV9 and TRBJ1-1, with unresolved D. V was clipped by 4 bases and J by 5 bases, with 15 bases between them. The CDR3 consists of 14 residues. Germline V gene data show CDR1 as SGDLS and CDR2 as YYNGEE. The CDR3 loop reads CASSSGDLGTEAFF. In DNA form, the CDR3 reads TGTGCCAGCAGCTCCGGGGATCTGGGGACTGAAGCTTTCTTT.

The rearrangement joins TRBV5-6 to TRBJ2-3; D may be TRBD2 (5 bases). The CDR3 runs 17 residues. Germline CDR1 SGHDT, CDR2 YYEEEE. The V end was cut by 0 bases, the J end by 0 bases, with 14 bases between. The CDR3 DNA sequence: TGTGCCAGCAGCTTGGCCAAACTAGTGCATAGCACAGATACGCAGTATTTT. It is translated as CASSLAKLVHSTDTQYF. Variable domain in full (rest from reference TRBV5-6 and TRBJ2-3): DAGVTQSPTHLIKTRGQQVTLRCSPKSGHDTVSWYQQALGQGPQFIFQYYEEEERQRGNFPDRFSGHQFPNYSSELNVNALLLGDSALYLCASSLAKLVHSTDTQYFGPGTRLTVL.

The CDR3 loop is CASSHSTGSFYEQYF. The CDR3 region has the DNA TGTGCCAGCAGCCACTCGACAGGGAGTTTTTACGAGCAGTACTTC. The chain links TRBV3-1 (or the pseudogene TRBV3-2) to TRBJ2-7; 7 positions match TRBD1. Trimming cost V 3 bases and J 4 bases; bases outside gene matches: 9. CDR1 and CDR2 from the germline V gene are LGHDT and YNNKEL (reference sequence). This CDR3 is built from 15 residues.

The chain employs TRBV6-5 and TRBJ1-2; D uncertain. Trimming shortened V by 6 bases and J by 2 bases, and 13 bases separated the two germline ends. The CDR3 extends over 14 amino acids. Germline V gene sequence: CDR1 MNHEY, CDR2 SVGAGI. CDR3 residues: CASRTSGGNYGYTF. CDR3 coding DNA: TGTGCCAGCAGGACCTCGGGAGGCAACTATGGCTACACCTTC.

The chain links TRBV6-5 to TRBJ2-5, with D perhaps matching TRBD2 (6 bases). Germline values: CDR1 MNHEY, CDR2 SVGAGI. CDR3 length: 12 residues. Between the trimmed V and J ends, which lost 7 bases and 7 bases, there was a span of 13 bases. The CDR3 here is CASTGGGVTQYF. The CDR3 DNA reads TGTGCCAGCACCGGGGGTGGCGTGACCCAGTACTTC.

The gene calls are TRBV9 and TRBJ1-2; 10 bases align to TRBD1. Per the germline V gene, CDR1 is SGDLS and CDR2 is YYNGEE. The junction had 7 bases not matched to a gene; V was cut back by 0 bases and J by 5 bases. The CDR3 spans 16 residues. The CDR3 is CASSVGGTGAKYGYTF. As DNA, the CDR3 is TGTGCCAGCAGCGTAGGGGGGACAGGGGCCAAATATGGCTACACCTTC.

The chain recombines TRBV7-2 with TRBJ2-2, with D possibly TRBD1 on 6 matching bases. There are 14 residues in the CDR3. The V end was cut by 4 bases, the J end by 5 bases, with 11 bases between. Germline assignment: CDR1 SGHTA and CDR2 FQGNSA. The CDR3: CASSSIGQTGELFF. The CDR3 region has the DNA TGTGCCAGCAGCTCCATTGGACAGACCGGGGAGCTGTTTTTT.

This chain joins TRBV3-1 (or the pseudogene TRBV3-2) and TRBJ2-7, with TRBD1 matching over 8 bases. V lost 4 bases, J lost 2 bases, and 7 bases stayed unmatched. CDR1 and CDR2 (germline): LGHDT, YNNKEL (reference sequence). The CDR3 spans 15 residues. The CDR3 loop is CASSPYWTGPYEQYF. The CDR3 nucleotides are TGTGCCAGCAGCCCATACTGGACAGGGCCCTACGAGCAGTACTTC.

The rearrangement joins TRBV5-1 to TRBJ1-1; D may be TRBD1 (5 bases). Germline V lookup: CDR1 SGHRS, CDR2 YFSETQ. The CDR3 runs to 13 residues. The V gene lost 4 bases and the J gene lost 1 base, with 8 bases spanning the gap. The CDR3 DNA sequence: TGCGCCAGCAGCCTGACAGCGAACACTGAAGCTTTCTTT. It translates to CASSLTANTEAFF.

This chain uses TRBV7-3 with TRBJ2-7; D may be TRBD1 (6 bases). This CDR3 spans 14 amino acids. The V end was cut by 1 base, the J end by 7 bases, with 14 bases between. Germline CDR1 and CDR2: SGHTA and FQGTGA. The CDR3 here is CASSLIGQSGEQYF. CDR3 bases: TGTGCCAGCAGCTTAATCGGACAGTCTGGAGAGCAGTACTTC.